The sequence of this T cell receptor beta chain was determined in a study of blood T cell repertoires in COVID-19. Study details: T cells, B-cell-depleted T cells, or PBMCs supplied cDNA or gDNA.

V shed 6 bases and J shed 7 bases, with 15 bases lying between them. In germline, CDR1 is KGHSH, CDR2 LQKENI. The CDR3 covers 13 residues. Original processing notes: Nucleated cell counts were estimated from reference gene primer amplification. Produced via immunoSEQ multiplex PCR; TCRdb's table is partial and in-frame only. The DNA gave D and trimming, while V, J and clone size come from that table. The sample includes 45,000 or so clones, more than 75% seen only once; the top ten take 3% to 5%. Those enrolled in Seattle joined during active infection and were followed longitudinally afterward. The TCR was taken from a man aged 35 to 55 with COVID-19, enrolled during active disease. Sample: peripheral blood. This chain uses TRBV18 with TRBJ1-2, with a weak D call TRBD1 (5 bases). The CDR3 here is CASSDSLAGGYTF. CDR3 bases: TGTGCCAGCTCCGACAGTCTCGCTGGTGGCTACACCTTC.